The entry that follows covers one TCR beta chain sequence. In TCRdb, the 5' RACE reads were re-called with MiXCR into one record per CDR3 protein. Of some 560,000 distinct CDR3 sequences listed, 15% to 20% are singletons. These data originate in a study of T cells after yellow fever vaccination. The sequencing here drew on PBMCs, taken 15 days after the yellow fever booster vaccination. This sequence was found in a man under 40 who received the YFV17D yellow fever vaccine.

The CDR3 is CASSLVQDEQYF. DNA for the CDR3: TGTGCCAGCAGCTTAGTCCAGGACGAGCAGTACTTC. The chain uses TRBV7-9 and TRBJ2-7; D uncertain. This CDR3 contains 12 residues. CDR1 and CDR2 from the germline V gene are SEHNR and FQNEAQ (reference sequence). V lost 1 base and J 5 bases, leaving 6 bases between the germline ends.